Here is one TCR beta chain with its context. The CDR3 sequence is 17 residues long. This sample stems from a study of blood T cell repertoires in COVID-19. Whole-study context: Some COVID-19 samples were acute and others convalescent; all came from the United States, Italy and Spain. PBMCs, B-cell-depleted T cells, or T cells were the source of the cDNA or gDNA that made up the material.

Original handling: Estimation of nucleated cell counts was performed using reference gene primer amplification. Sequenced by immunoSEQ multiplex PCR; TCRdb stores in-frame clones only, minus some. V, J and clone size are those of that table, while D and trimming were read from the DNA. This table holds 200,000 to 250,000 clones, almost 85% found once. The J gene is TRBJ1-5, the V gene TRBV21-1; the table assigns TRBD1, which was not confirmed against the DNA. TRBV21-1 is shown as a pseudogene. The clonotype comes from a woman aged 35 to 49 with acute or convalescent COVID-19. The sequenced sample was peripheral blood. CDR3 sequence: CASSKGTRDSRNQPQHF. DNA for the CDR3: TGTGCCAGCAGCAAAGGGACCCGGGACAGCCGCAATCAGCCCCAGCATTTT.